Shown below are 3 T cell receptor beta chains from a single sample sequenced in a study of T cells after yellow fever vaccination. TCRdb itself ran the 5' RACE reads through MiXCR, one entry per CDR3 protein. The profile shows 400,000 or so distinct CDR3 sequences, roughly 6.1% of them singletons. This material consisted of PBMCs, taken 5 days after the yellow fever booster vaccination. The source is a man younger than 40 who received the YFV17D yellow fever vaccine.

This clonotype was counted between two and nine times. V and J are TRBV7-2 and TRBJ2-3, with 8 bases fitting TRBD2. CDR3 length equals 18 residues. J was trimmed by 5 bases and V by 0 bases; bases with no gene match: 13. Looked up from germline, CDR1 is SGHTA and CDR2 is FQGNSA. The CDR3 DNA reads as TGTGCCAGCAGCTTAGCTGGTAACAGCGGGAGCGGGAGAGATACGCAGTATTTT. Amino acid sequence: CASSLAGNSGSGRDTQYF.

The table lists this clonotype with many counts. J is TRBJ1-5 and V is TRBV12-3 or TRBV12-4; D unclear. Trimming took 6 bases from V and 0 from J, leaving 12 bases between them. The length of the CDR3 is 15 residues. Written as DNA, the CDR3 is TGTGCCAGCAGGGGAAACAGCTATAGCAATCAGCCCCAGCATTTT. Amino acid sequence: CASRGNSYSNQPQHF.

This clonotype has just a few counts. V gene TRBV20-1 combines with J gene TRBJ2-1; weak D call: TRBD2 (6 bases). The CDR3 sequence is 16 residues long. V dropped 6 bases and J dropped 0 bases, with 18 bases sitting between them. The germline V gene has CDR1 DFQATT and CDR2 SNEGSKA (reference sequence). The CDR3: CSAPSSAGNSYNEQFF. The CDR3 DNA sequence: TGCAGTGCCCCGAGTTCCGCGGGGAACTCCTACAATGAGCAGTTCTTC.